These 29 T cell receptor beta chains originate from one sample sequenced in a study of T cell responses to AZD1222 COVID-19 vaccine. Repertoires were generated with immunoSEQ multiplex PCR, while TCRdb's copy carries only in-frame clones and drops some. The sample consists of about 150,000 clones, roughly 90% of them appearing once. The sequencing used peripheral blood, collected 28 days after the second AZD1222 dose. These receptors were obtained from an adult who received the AZD1222 COVID-19 vaccine.

This clone was seen once. A junction boundary mismatches the germline segment, possibly from a read error. The chain combines TRBV11-2 with TRBJ2-1; D unresolved. Germline values: CDR1 SGHAT, CDR2 FQNNGV. The CDR3 extends over 15 amino acids. The DNA for the CDR3 is TGTGCCAGCAGCCCGGACGCCTACTCCTACAATGAGCGGTTCTTC. Translation: CASSPDAYSYNERFF.

The rearrangement uses TRBV24-1 and TRBJ2-7; 7 bases align to TRBD1. The trim removed 4 bases at V and 4 bases at J, leaving 0 bases unmatched. Germline V gene data show CDR1 as KGHDR and CDR2 as SFDVKD. CDR3 size: 12 residues. CDR3 nucleotides: TGTGCCACCAGTGAACAGGGGTACGAGCAGTACTTC. Residues: CATSEQGYEQYF.

This chain connects TRBV6-6 to TRBJ1-5; no definite D call. This CDR3 has 12 residues. The V end lost 2 bases, the J end lost 7 bases, and 6 bases lay between the germline ends. Germline-derived CDR1 and CDR2 are MNHNY and SVGAGI (reference sequence). The CDR3 bases are TGTGCCAGCAGTTACGCCGACCAGCCCCAGCATTTT. This sequence encodes CASSYADQPQHF.

The chain joins TRBV7-3 to TRBJ2-1; 7 bases line up with TRBD2. The length of the CDR3 is 16 residues. V was clipped by 1 base and J by 3 bases; unmatched bases: 6. Per the germline V gene, CDR1 is SGHTA and CDR2 is FQGTGA. CDR3 coding DNA: TGTGCCAGCAGCTTAAAACCTAGCGGAAACTACAATGAGCAGTTCTTC. Translated, it gives CASSLKPSGNYNEQFF.

J is TRBJ2-7 and V is TRBV4-2; D ambiguous. The CDR3 extends over 16 amino acids. Germline CDR1 reads LGHNA; CDR2 reads YNFKEQ. Trimming removed 4 bases from V and 6 bases from J, with 22 bases in between. The CDR3 protein is CASSPAFAVPAREQYF. The CDR3 DNA reads as TGTGCCAGCAGCCCAGCGTTCGCGGTTCCCGCGCGCGAGCAGTACTTC.

This clone was observed once. This sequence joins TRBV27 and TRBJ1-5; weak D call: TRBD1 (6 bases). This CDR3 has 16 amino acids. The V and J ends lost 4 bases and 5 bases respectively, with 18 bases between them. The germline gives CDR1 MNHEY, CDR2 SMNVEV (reference sequence). This CDR3 is CASSSTGYGLDQPQHF. In nucleotides, the CDR3 is TGTGCCAGCAGTTCTACAGGGTATGGGTTGGATCAGCCCCAGCATTTT.

The chain is built from TRBV6-5 and TRBJ2-7; 8 bases are shared with TRBD2. V shed 7 bases and J 3 bases; nucleotides not matched to a gene: 5. The CDR3 has 13 residues. Germline lookup yields CDR1 MNHEY and CDR2 SVGAGI. The CDR3 DNA follows: TGTGCCAGCACCCAAGCGGGAGTCTACGAGCAGTACTTC. Translated, it gives CASTQAGVYEQYF.

This clone came up once. The chain employs TRBV27 and TRBJ1-2, with unresolved D. Germline CDR1 and CDR2: MNHEY and SMNVEV (reference sequence). CDR3 size: 16 residues. Trimming shortened V by 3 bases and J by 4 bases, and 18 bases separated the two germline ends. DNA for the CDR3: TGTGCCAGCAGTTTTTCGCAGCGGGTCATTCTCTATGGCTACACCTTC. Amino acid sequence: CASSFSQRVILYGYTF.

The rearrangement joins TRBV19 to TRBJ1-5; TRBD1 matches 10 bases. Per germline, CDR1 LNHDA and CDR2 SQIVND (reference sequence). There are 18 residues in the CDR3. V lost 2 bases and J lost 0; bases outside the gene matches: 7. CDR3 DNA sequence: TGTGCCAGTAGTATAAGGGACAGGGGTGGGGTTAGCAATCAGCCCCAGCATTTT. Protein: CASSIRDRGGVSNQPQHF.

This chain links TRBV11-2 with TRBJ2-6, with D perhaps matching TRBD1 (6 bases). Looked up from germline, CDR1 is SGHAT and CDR2 is FQNNGV. This CDR3 has 17 amino acids. Trimming cost V 1 base and J 0 bases, with 10 bases left between them. The CDR3 coding sequence is TGTGCCAGCAGCTTAGGGACAGCCCGCTCTGGGGCCAACGTCCTGACTTTC. It codes for CASSLGTARSGANVLTF. The variable domain in full, with the rest retrieved from reference TRBV11-2 and TRBJ2-6, is EAGVAQSPRYKIIEKRQSVAFWCNPISGHATLYWYQQILGQGPKLLIQFQNNGVVDDSQLPKDRFSAERLKGVDSTLKIQPAKLEDSAVYLCASSLGTARSGANVLTFGAGSRLTVL.

The chain combines TRBV25-1 with TRBJ2-7; tentative D call: TRBD1 (6 bases). This CDR3 has 15 residues. Germline V gives CDR1 MGHDK, CDR2 SYGVNS. Trimming pared 7 bases from V and 5 bases from J, leaving 21 bases between. The CDR3 DNA is TGTGCCAGCAACTCCTTGGGGCAGGGGCCCGACGAGCAGTACTTC. Protein: CASNSLGQGPDEQYF.

The J gene is TRBJ2-6, the V gene TRBV19; D may match TRBD1 or TRBD2 (5 bases each). Germline values: CDR1 LNHDA, CDR2 SQIVND (reference sequence). The length of the CDR3 is 18 residues. Trimming left V 9 bases short and J 0 bases short, with 21 bases between. In DNA, the CDR3 is TGTGCCAGCCGCAGGGACGGTGTTCTAGGCTCTGGGGCCAACGTCCTGACTTTC. Protein product: CASRRDGVLGSGANVLTF.

This chain uses TRBV27 with TRBJ1-2, with 10 nucleotides matching TRBD1. Germline V CDR1 and CDR2: MNHEY, SMNVEV (reference sequence). This CDR3 has 15 residues. V lost 5 bases and J lost 2; bases outside the gene matches: 5. The chain's CDR3 is CASSTGQGINYGYTF. In nucleotides, the CDR3 is TGTGCCAGCAGTACGGGACAGGGGATAAACTATGGCTACACCTTC.

This clone was seen only once. The chain links TRBV27 to TRBJ2-5, with a weak D call TRBD1 (6 bases). The CDR3 contains 16 residues. Germline loops: CDR1 MNHEY, CDR2 SMNVEV (reference sequence). V dropped 2 bases and J dropped 0 bases, with 13 bases sitting between them. The chain's CDR3 is CASSLRAGDYQETQYF. The DNA of the CDR3 is TGTGCCAGCAGTTTACGGGCAGGGGATTACCAAGAGACCCAGTACTTC.

The sample holds a few counts of this clone. CDR3 residues: CASSMALASYNEQFF. The CDR3 region has the DNA TGTGCCAGTAGTATGGCTCTAGCAAGCTACAATGAGCAGTTCTTC. This chain joins TRBV19 and TRBJ2-1; TRBD2 is a possible D gene (5 bases). Germline values: CDR1 LNHDA, CDR2 SQIVND (reference sequence). With 3 bases removed from V and 3 bases from J, the gap between germline ends came to 12 bases. The CDR3 has 15 residues.

The rearrangement uses TRBV19 and TRBJ2-7, with D tentatively TRBD1 or TRBD2 (5 bases each). V was pared by 6 bases and J by 3 bases, with 15 bases between. This CDR3 comprises 14 residues. Germline values: CDR1 LNHDA, CDR2 SQIVND (reference sequence). This CDR3 reads CASRPNDGGYEQYF. In nucleotides, the CDR3 is TGTGCCAGTAGACCCAACGATGGGGGCTACGAGCAGTACTTC. Looking up the rest from reference TRBV19 and TRBJ2-7 gives the full variable domain: DGGITQSPKYLFRKEGQNVTLSCEQNLNHDAMYWYRQDPGQGLRLIYYSQIVNDFQKGDIAEGYSVSREKKESFPLTVTSAQKNPTAFYLCASRPNDGGYEQYFGPGTRLTVT.

The chain uses TRBV19 and TRBJ2-1; 11 bases are shared with TRBD1. Trimming at V came to 5 bases and at J to 4 bases, leaving 10 bases not matched to a gene. CDR1 is LNHDA and CDR2 is SQIVND in the germline V gene (reference sequence). The CDR3 covers 17 residues. The DNA of the CDR3 is TGTGCCAGTAGTCTCCTACCGGGACAGGGGGATTACAATGAGCAGTTCTTC. Translating gives CASSLLPGQGDYNEQFF.

This sequence joins TRBV10-2 and TRBJ2-7, with D tentatively TRBD2 (6 bases). From germline, CDR1 is WSHSY and CDR2 SAAADI. The CDR3 covers 15 residues. With 3 bases removed from V and 7 bases from J, the gap between germline ends came to 19 bases. This CDR3 is CASSDPSRERREQYF. The CDR3 DNA follows: TGCGCCAGCAGTGACCCATCTCGGGAGCGGAGGGAGCAGTACTTC.

A single count supports this clone. This chain joins TRBV6-5 and TRBJ2-5; 9 nucleotides line up with TRBD2. The CDR3 is 13 residues long. Unmatched junction bases numbered 1, after V lost 6 bases and J lost 2 bases. CDR1 and CDR2 (germline): MNHEY, SVGAGI. CDR3 amino acids: CASRAGGQETQYF. The CDR3 coding sequence is TGTGCCAGCAGGGCGGGGGGGCAAGAGACCCAGTACTTC.

The chain joins TRBV19 to TRBJ2-2; 10 nucleotides agree with TRBD1. Germline lookup yields CDR1 LNHDA and CDR2 SQIVND (reference sequence). This CDR3 has 19 amino acids. With V trimmed by 5 bases and J by 3 bases, 15 bases remained unmatched. This CDR3 is CASSVTGGRVSEYTGELFF. DNA for the CDR3: TGTGCCAGTAGTGTGACAGGGGGCAGAGTGTCGGAGTACACCGGGGAGCTGTTTTTT.

CDR3 nucleotide sequence: TGTGCCAGTAGTATCGATCGGGTCTATAGCAATCAGCCCCAGCATTTT. Protein product: CASSIDRVYSNQPQHF. The chain is built from TRBV19 and TRBJ1-5; D is undetermined. This CDR3 spans 16 amino acids. V dropped 3 bases and J dropped 0 bases, with 12 bases sitting between them. CDR1 LNHDA and CDR2 SQIVND come from the germline V gene (reference sequence).

The chain joins TRBV13 to TRBJ2-3; 7 bases align to TRBD1. The germline CDR1 and CDR2 sequences are PRHDT and FYEKMQ (reference sequence). The V segment lost 3 bases and the J segment 6 bases; nucleotides outside the gene matches: 6. The CDR3 is 14 amino acids. The CDR3, as DNA: TGTGCCAGCAGCTTGGGACAGACCCCGGATACGCAGTATTTT. Protein: CASSLGQTPDTQYF.

This clone has only one observation. The chain employs TRBV19 and TRBJ1-5, with TRBD1 identical over 9 bases. Trimming at V came to 1 base and at J to 1 base, leaving 2 bases not matched to a gene. The CDR3 consists of 16 residues. CDR1 and CDR2 from the germline V gene are LNHDA and SQIVND (reference sequence). DNA of the CDR3: TGTGCCAGTAGTATAGGGACAGGGGCCAGCAATCAGCCCCAGCATTTT. Its translation: CASSIGTGASNQPQHF. The full variable domain, in which reference TRBV19 and TRBJ1-5 provide the parts outside the CDR3, is DGGITQSPKYLFRKEGQNVTLSCEQNLNHDAMYWYRQDPGQGLRLIYYSQIVNDFQKGDIAEGYSVSREKKESFPLTVTSAQKNPTAFYLCASSIGTGASNQPQHFGDGTRLSIL.

This chain links TRBV29-1 with TRBJ1-2; 9 nucleotides match TRBD1. The CDR3 length is 14 residues. Germline V gene lookup returns CDR1 SQVTM and CDR2 ANQGSEA. V dropped 6 bases and J dropped 3; count of bases not matched to a gene: 8. The CDR3 is CSVQAWTGDYGYTF. The CDR3 DNA follows: TGCAGCGTCCAGGCGTGGACAGGGGACTATGGCTACACCTTC.

This clone was seen a single time. The V and J genes are TRBV3-1 (or the pseudogene TRBV3-2) and TRBJ2-3; 14 bases are a match to TRBD2. This CDR3 is 13 amino acids long. The trim removed 7 bases at V and 12 bases at J, leaving 6 bases unmatched. The germline gives CDR1 LGHDT, CDR2 YNNKEL (reference sequence). This CDR3 reads CASTPGLAGGQYF. DNA of the CDR3: TGTGCCAGCACACCAGGACTAGCGGGGGGTCAGTATTTT.

The V gene is TRBV12-3 or TRBV12-4, the J gene TRBJ2-7; D remains unclear. The CDR3 extends over 13 amino acids. Trimming removed 6 bases from V and 4 bases from J, with 13 bases in between. The CDR3 loop reads CASSKEIRYEQYF. DNA for the CDR3: TGTGCCAGCAGCAAGGAGATCCGATACGAGCAGTACTTC.

The CDR3 nucleotides are TGTGCCTTAGGGACAGACTATGGCTACACCTTC. Protein product: CALGTDYGYTF. This chain joins TRBV2 and TRBJ1-2, with 7 bases lining up with TRBD1. Per germline, CDR1 SNHLY and CDR2 FYNNEI. This CDR3 has 11 residues. V gave up 11 bases and J gave up 3 bases; unmatched junction bases: 3.

This chain uses TRBV10-1 with TRBJ1-1, with D tentatively TRBD1 (6 bases). The CDR3 length is 16 residues. Germline V gene lookup returns CDR1 WNHNN and CDR2 SYGVQD (reference sequence). Deletions cut 0 bases from V and 1 base from J, with 12 bases between. CDR3 sequence reads: CASSESLTGSNTEAFF. The CDR3 DNA follows: TGCGCCAGCAGTGAGTCTTTGACAGGCTCGAACACTGAAGCTTTCTTT.

The V call is TRBV7-3, the J call TRBJ2-3; 11 nucleotides agree with TRBD2. Germline trimming cut 2 bases from V and 2 bases from J; bases unmatched to any gene: 3. Germline assignment: CDR1 SGHTA and CDR2 FQGTGA. This CDR3 spans 16 amino acids. CDR3 amino acids: CASSLLLAGATDTQYF. CDR3 DNA sequence: TGTGCCAGCAGCTTACTACTAGCGGGAGCCACAGATACGCAGTATTTT.